This T cell receptor beta chain was found in a study of shared clonotypes between healthy human individuals. Sequencing used immunoSEQ multiplex PCR; TCRdb keeps in-frame clones, though not all of them. The data show some 2 million clones, about 95% seen once. Naive CD8 populations comprised CD45RO-negative cells positively selected for CCR7, excluding terminally differentiated effector memory CD45RA+ cells. The specimen was naive CD8+ T cells sorted from blood. This TCR derives from a man aged 18 to 30 in good health.

CDR3 nucleotide sequence: TGTGCCAGCAGCGCGGGACAGGGATATTACAATGAGCAGTTCTTC. Protein sequence: CASSAGQGYYNEQFF. V is TRBV11-2 and J is TRBJ2-1; 9 nucleotides align to TRBD1. V dropped 5 bases and J dropped 4; count of bases not matched to a gene: 6. The CDR3 loop spans 15 amino acids. CDR1 is SGHAT, CDR2 FQNNGV, per germline.